This is a list of T cell receptor beta chains from one sample in a study of CD8+ T cells in alopecia areata. This table comes from immunoSEQ multiplex PCR, and its TCRdb copy is limited to in-frame clones, with some not included. The data hold approximately 180,000 clones, with 60% observed a single time. The specimen was CD4+ T cells sorted from blood, collected at week 24, from a patient treated with tofacitinib. All receptors come from a human donor with alopecia areata. Both conserved end residues are trimmed from each CDR3. Each record gives: CDR3 protein, CDR3 length, V gene, J gene.

ASSRRGGDAQF	11	TRBV4-3	TRBJ2-1
ASSSPRTGARSNSPLH	16	TRBV27	TRBJ1-6
ASSPTGTGYNEQF	13	TRBV5-1	TRBJ2-1
ASSELGQGYGTDTQY	15	TRBV25-1	TRBJ2-3
SVALGFKGIDYGYT	14	TRBV29-1	TRBJ1-2
ASLTSGSNTGELF	13	TRBV2	TRBJ2-2
ASSPPGTDTQY	11	TRBV7-2	TRBJ2-3
SVVRQYTGELF	11	TRBV29-1	TRBJ2-2
ASSPPLAGNQETQY	14	TRBV7-8	TRBJ2-5
SVGTFGDTEAF	11	TRBV29-1	TRBJ1-1
ASSLSGYEQY	10	TRBV5-6	TRBJ2-7
ASLWGFGTGELF	12	TRBV2	TRBJ2-2
ASSSGQNNSPLH	12	TRBV27	TRBJ1-6
ASSSGVGMF	9	TRBV11-2	TRBJ2-2
ASSLRPTGGNQPQH	14	TRBV6-5	TRBJ1-5
ASLRGPNSPLH	11	TRBV30	TRBJ1-6
ASRPPDRGENEQF	13	TRBV5-4	TRBJ2-1
ASSVGAGQNTGELF	14	TRBV9	TRBJ2-2
ASSFDREGYGYT	12	TRBV7-2	TRBJ1-2
ASSLALGAVGNTEAF	15	TRBV5-5	TRBJ1-1
SVVLRMNTEAF	11	TRBV29-1	TRBJ1-1
SVRMGQNSYNEQF	13	TRBV29-1	TRBJ2-1
SVLVGGPYEQY	11	TRBV29-1	TRBJ2-7
ASSEEGPGEY	10	TRBV2	TRBJ2-7
ASSLDGGYT	9	TRBV5-1	TRBJ1-2
ASSGGRLAGTGELF	14	TRBV7-9	TRBJ2-2
ASSGQGAGNYGYT	13	TRBV6-5	TRBJ1-2
ASSQVVSPARYSYEQY	16	TRBV4-1	TRBJ2-7
ASSWGTTDNSPLH	13	TRBV27	TRBJ1-6
ASSAGAGGPLLEQY	14	TRBV6-1	TRBJ2-7